The 10 T cell receptor beta chains reported below all come from one sample, sequenced in a study of CXCR3-negative and CXCR3-positive naive CD8 T cells. Carrying UMI labels, the TRB cDNA libraries were prepared through 5' RACE. TCRdb re-called the 5' RACE reads and catalogs CDR3 proteins one per entry, DNA excluded. Across some 130,000 distinct CDR3 sequences, the top ten clones capture approximately 0.29% of the sample. Material for sequencing was naive CXCR3- CD8+ T cells from blood. Described subset: CD45RO-CCR7+CD27+CD95- naive CD8+ T cells lacking CXCR3 (TNR3-). Receptor source: a human donor in good health. Some clones in this sample may be carry-over from other donors' samples.

The chain uses TRBV12-3 or TRBV12-4 and TRBJ2-1. This CDR3 comprises 14 residues. CDR3 region: CASSLRSSYNEQFF.

This CDR3 reads CASKEGLGVNEQFF. The chain carries TRBV7-3 and TRBJ2-1; TCRdb proposes TRBD2, but this gene call is untestable without DNA. Germline V CDR1 and CDR2: SGHTA, FQGTGA. The CDR3 length is 14 residues.

The V gene is TRBV4-1, the J gene TRBJ1-1; TCRdb returns TRBD1, unconfirmable since there is no DNA. Per germline, CDR1 MGHRA and CDR2 YSYEKL. The CDR3 has 17 amino acids. CDR3 protein: CASSQAHQTGTNTEAFF.

V is TRBV29-1 and J is TRBJ1-2. From germline, CDR1 is SQVTM and CDR2 ANQGSEA. The CDR3 sequence is 11 residues long. The CDR3 sequence: CSGTSNYGYTF. The variable domain in full, completed from reference TRBV29-1 and TRBJ1-2, reads SAVISQKPSRDICQRGTSLTIQCQVDSQVTMMFWYRQQPGQSLTLIATANQGSEATYESGFVIDKFPISRPNLTFSTLTVSNMSPEDSSIYLCSGTSNYGYTFGSGTRLTVV.

The chain combines TRBV20-1 with TRBJ2-4; TCRdb gives TRBD2 as the D gene, but with no DNA this cannot be confirmed. The CDR3 runs to 14 residues. The germline gives CDR1 DFQATT, CDR2 SNEGSKA (reference sequence). The CDR3 sequence is CSAIGTSWENIQYF.

The chain combines TRBV28 with TRBJ2-3; TCRdb's D call of TRBD2 is untestable without DNA. Germline V gene lookup returns CDR1 MDHEN and CDR2 SYDVKM. The CDR3 is 17 residues long. The CDR3 is CASSPTGLAGLSDTQYF.

The rearrangement uses TRBV6-6 and TRBJ2-7. The CDR3 runs 15 residues. Per the germline V gene, CDR1 is MNHNY and CDR2 is SVGAGI (reference sequence). CDR3 in amino acids: CASSYSGQGALEQYF.

This chain uses TRBV29-1 with TRBJ1-1; absent DNA, TCRdb's TRBD1 call cannot be checked. The CDR3 has 12 residues. Germline V gene sequence: CDR1 SQVTM, CDR2 ANQGSEA. CDR3 loop: CSVEGWTAAFFF.

V gene TRBV7-3 combines with J gene TRBJ2-1; TCRdb returns TRBD2, unconfirmable since there is no DNA. The germline V gene has CDR1 SGHTA and CDR2 FQGTGA. This CDR3 is built from 15 residues. The CDR3: CASSLLVGGLNEQFF.

The rearrangement links TRBV7-9 to TRBJ1-2; TCRdb designates TRBD1, a call that cannot be tested without DNA. Germline-derived CDR1 and CDR2 are SEHNR and FQNEAQ (reference sequence). This CDR3 has 15 residues. The CDR3 loop is CASSPPGTGRDGYTF.